The 20 T cell receptor beta chains below were found in one sample sequenced in a study of CD8 T cells in Susac syndrome. Random hexamers were used to reverse transcribe the RNA input (0.5 to 1 ug). TCRdb called the immunoSEQ multiplex PCR reads again in MiXCR, with one record for every CDR3 protein. The table has a few hundred thousand distinct CDR3 sequences, approximately 90% seen once; the top ten hold approximately 0.2%. Sequenced sample: CD8+ T cells from PBMCs. The receptors originated from a human donor with multiple sclerosis.

V is TRBV6-2 or TRBV6-3 and J is TRBJ2-5; D is uncertain. The CDR3 sequence is 14 residues long. The germline V gene has CDR1 MNHEY and CDR2 SVGEGT. Trimming cost V 0 bases and J 7 bases, with 12 bases left between them. This CDR3 is CASSYSSSAGTQYF. The CDR3 region has the DNA TGTGCCAGCAGTTACTCGTCGAGCGCAGGGACCCAGTACTTC.

The J gene is TRBJ2-7, the V gene TRBV27; possible D gene TRBD1, 6 bases. The CDR3 extends over 15 amino acids. Germline lookup yields CDR1 MNHEY and CDR2 SMNVEV (reference sequence). V lost 6 bases, J lost 3 bases, and 18 bases lay in between. CDR3 loop: CASSPSTGVFYEQYF. The CDR3 coding sequence is TGTGCCAGCAGCCCGTCGACAGGCGTTTTCTACGAGCAGTACTTC.

The gene calls are TRBV5-6 and TRBJ2-7; 9 nucleotides line up with TRBD1. Germline-derived CDR1 and CDR2 are SGHDT and YYEEEE. This CDR3 is 16 amino acids long. After removal of 4 bases from V and 0 bases from J, the junction contained 8 bases not matched to a gene. The chain's CDR3 is CASSITGTGLSYEQYF. Written as DNA, the CDR3 is TGTGCCAGCAGCATCACCGGGACAGGGCTCTCCTACGAGCAGTACTTC.

The rearrangement uses TRBV5-6 and TRBJ2-3; D could derive from TRBD1 or TRBD2 (6 bases each). The CDR3 length is 15 residues. The V end was cut by 1 base, the J end by 6 bases, with 15 bases between. From germline, CDR1 is SGHDT and CDR2 YYEEEE. CDR3 region: CASSLWGAPWDTQYF. As DNA, the CDR3 is TGTGCCAGCAGCTTGTGGGGGGCGCCATGGGATACGCAGTATTTT.

This rearrangement joins TRBV29-1 to TRBJ1-2; D unresolved. The CDR3 is 13 amino acids. Germline lookup yields CDR1 SQVTM and CDR2 ANQGSEA. V dropped 5 bases and J dropped 7 bases, with 17 bases sitting between them. The CDR3 here is CSVLGDGDSGYTF. In nucleotides, the CDR3 is TGCAGCGTTTTAGGCGACGGTGATAGTGGCTACACCTTC.

Written as DNA, the CDR3 is TGCAGCGTTGGGCTAGATTCCTACGAGCAGTACTTC. This encodes CSVGLDSYEQYF. V and J are TRBV29-1 and TRBJ2-7; D ambiguous. Per the germline V gene, CDR1 is SQVTM and CDR2 is ANQGSEA. The CDR3 has 12 residues. V lost 4 bases, J lost 1 base, and 8 bases lay in between.

This chain connects TRBV2 to TRBJ2-5, with D perhaps assigned TRBD1 or TRBD2 (5 bases each). Germline V lookup: CDR1 SNHLY, CDR2 FYNNEI. There are 14 residues in the CDR3. V was cut by 3 bases and J by 3 bases, with 11 bases left in between. CDR3 sequence: CASSDMRGEETQYF. The CDR3 DNA sequence: TGTGCCAGCAGTGATATGAGAGGGGAAGAGACCCAGTACTTC.

The count of this clonotype is one. The V and J genes are TRBV9 and TRBJ1-5, with unresolved D. CDR1 is SGDLS and CDR2 is YYNGEE in the germline V gene. The ends were cut back, 0 bases at V and 1 base at J, with 17 bases in the middle. This CDR3 has 18 amino acids. CDR3 sequence reads: CASSVEAAPMSSNQPQHF. The CDR3 bases are TGTGCCAGCAGCGTAGAGGCAGCACCAATGAGCAGCAATCAGCCCCAGCATTTT.

This rearrangement joins TRBV2 to TRBJ2-2; maybe TRBD1 (5 bases). The CDR3 is made up of 16 amino acids. V dropped 3 bases and J dropped 7 bases, with 18 bases sitting between them. CDR1 is SNHLY and CDR2 is FYNNEI in the germline V gene. CDR3 coding DNA: TGTGCCAGCAGTGACAGTAAACAGGTCCAGGGCGGGGAGCTGTTTTTT. The encoded protein is CASSDSKQVQGGELFF.

The chain recombines TRBV7-9 with TRBJ2-4; D remains unclear. V shed 5 bases and J shed 6 bases, with 17 bases lying between them. The length of the CDR3 is 15 residues. Per germline, CDR1 SEHNR and CDR2 FQNEAQ (reference sequence). The CDR3 DNA sequence: TGTGCCAGCAGCCACCCGAACACCGTCGGAAACATTCAGTACTTC. This gives the protein CASSHPNTVGNIQYF.

V is TRBV9 and J is TRBJ2-7; 8 bases fit TRBD2. This CDR3 region has 15 residues. Trimming removed 0 bases from V and 0 bases from J; junction bases left unmatched: 2. Germline V gene lookup returns CDR1 SGDLS and CDR2 YYNGEE. The CDR3 loop is CASSVGSGNSYEQYF. CDR3 coding DNA: TGTGCCAGCAGCGTAGGTAGCGGGAACTCCTACGAGCAGTACTTC.

The chain employs TRBV6-2 or TRBV6-3 and TRBJ2-2; 8 nucleotides match TRBD2. V was clipped by 7 bases and J by 2 bases; unmatched bases: 9. This CDR3 has 16 amino acids. Germline V lookup: CDR1 MNHEY, CDR2 SVGEGT. CDR3 residues: CASKKLRGVNTGELFF. In DNA form, the CDR3 reads TGTGCCAGCAAGAAATTGCGGGGGGTAAACACCGGGGAGCTGTTTTTT.

The V call is TRBV7-9, the J call TRBJ2-1, with D tentatively TRBD1 (5 bases). Trimming took 5 bases from V and 5 from J, leaving 10 bases between them. Germline lookup yields CDR1 SEHNR and CDR2 FQNEAQ (reference sequence). CDR3 length: 13 amino acids. The CDR3 loop reads CASSPSTDNEQFF. The DNA for the CDR3 is TGTGCCAGCAGCCCTTCGACAGACAATGAGCAGTTCTTC.

This clonotype was recorded once. The chain uses TRBV7-8 and TRBJ2-5; 8 bases agree with TRBD2. Germline loops: CDR1 SGHVS, CDR2 FQNEAQ. There are 19 residues in the CDR3. J gave up 1 base and V 7 bases, and 20 bases lay outside the gene matches. The CDR3 bases are TGTGCCAGCACTCTCTCCCGGGGGGGCCGCACGGACGGCCAAGAGACCCAGTACTTC. Its protein product is CASTLSRGGRTDGQETQYF.

The V and J genes are TRBV10-1 and TRBJ2-1, with TRBD2 identical over 9 bases. The V segment lost 2 bases and the J segment 5 bases; nucleotides outside the gene matches: 4. The CDR3 consists of 15 residues. The germline V gene encodes CDR1 WNHNN and CDR2 SYGVQD (reference sequence). The CDR3 here is CASSEISGSDNEQFF. The CDR3, as DNA: TGCGCCAGCAGTGAGATTAGCGGGAGTGACAATGAGCAGTTCTTC.

The rearrangement joins TRBV5-1 to TRBJ2-6; TRBD2 might be the D (5 bases). With 0 bases removed from V and 4 bases from J, the gap between germline ends came to 11 bases. CDR1 is SGHRS and CDR2 is YFSETQ in the germline V gene. CDR3 length: 16 residues. In DNA, the CDR3 is TGCGCCAGCAGCTTGGTTGAGGGTTCCGGGGCCAACGTCCTGACTTTC. The encoded protein is CASSLVEGSGANVLTF. Variable domain in full (rest from reference TRBV5-1 and TRBJ2-6): KAGVTQTPRYLIKTRGQQVTLSCSPISGHRSVSWYQQTPGQGLQFLFEYFSETQRNKGNFPGRFSGRQFSNSRSEMNVSTLELGDSALYLCASSLVEGSGANVLTFGAGSRLTVL.

The chain is built from TRBV28 and TRBJ2-1; a possible D gene is TRBD2 (6 bases). There are 16 residues in the CDR3. The germline V and J ends were trimmed by 5 bases and 0 bases, with 14 bases remaining between them. Germline lookup yields CDR1 MDHEN and CDR2 SYDVKM. The CDR3 sequence is CASSPLRGDSYNEQFF. CDR3 in DNA: TGTGCCAGCAGTCCCCTCCGCGGGGACTCCTACAATGAGCAGTTCTTC. Using reference TRBV28 and TRBJ2-1 for the parts outside the CDR3, the full variable domain is DVKVTQSSRYLVKRTGEKVFLECVQDMDHENMFWYRQDPGLGLRLIYFSYDVKMKEKGDIPEGYSVSREKKERFSLILESASTNQTSMYLCASSPLRGDSYNEQFFGPGTRLTVL.

This chain joins TRBV15 and TRBJ1-2; 9 positions match TRBD1. After removal of 1 base from V and 0 bases from J, the junction contained 6 bases not matched to a gene. The CDR3 is 17 amino acids. Germline CDR1 reads LNHNV; CDR2 reads YYDKDF (reference sequence). CDR3 DNA sequence: TGTGCCACCAGCAGAGGCCTACAGGGGGCTTCTAACTATGGCTACACCTTC. Protein: CATSRGLQGASNYGYTF.

The chain employs TRBV27 and TRBJ2-1; 11 bases are shared with TRBD2. Germline V gene sequence: CDR1 MNHEY, CDR2 SMNVEV (reference sequence). The junction had 6 bases not matched to a gene; V was cut back by 3 bases and J by 8 bases. CDR3 size: 15 residues. The CDR3 region has the DNA TGTGCCAGCAGTTTTGCGACTAGCGGGGTTCATGAGCAGTTCTTC. This translates into CASSFATSGVHEQFF.

The V call is TRBV6-2 or TRBV6-3, the J call TRBJ2-4, with unresolved D. The CDR3 is 13 residues long. Trimming took 0 bases from V and 7 from J, leaving 7 bases between them. Germline CDR1 MNHEY, CDR2 SVGEGT. In DNA form, the CDR3 reads TGTGCCAGCAGTTACTCCGCCTACAACATTCAGTACTTC. Translating it yields CASSYSAYNIQYF.